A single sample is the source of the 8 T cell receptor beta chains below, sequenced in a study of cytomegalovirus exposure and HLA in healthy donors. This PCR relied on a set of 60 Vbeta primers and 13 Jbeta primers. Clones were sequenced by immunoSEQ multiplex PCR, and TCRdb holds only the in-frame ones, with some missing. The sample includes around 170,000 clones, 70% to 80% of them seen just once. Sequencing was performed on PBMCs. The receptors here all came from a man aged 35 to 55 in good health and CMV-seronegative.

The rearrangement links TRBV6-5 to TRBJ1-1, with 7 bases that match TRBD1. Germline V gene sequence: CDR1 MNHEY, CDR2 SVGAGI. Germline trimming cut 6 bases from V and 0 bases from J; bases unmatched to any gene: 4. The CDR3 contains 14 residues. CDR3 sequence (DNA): TGTGCCAGCAGCACAGGGGATCTGAACACTGAAGCTTTCTTT. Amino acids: CASSTGDLNTEAFF.

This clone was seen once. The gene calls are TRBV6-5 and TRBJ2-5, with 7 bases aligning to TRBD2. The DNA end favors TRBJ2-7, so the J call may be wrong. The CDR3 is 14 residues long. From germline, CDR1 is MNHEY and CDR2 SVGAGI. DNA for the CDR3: TGTGCCACCGCGGGAGCCGCTCGACCCTGCGAGCAGTACTTC. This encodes CATAGAARPCEQYF.

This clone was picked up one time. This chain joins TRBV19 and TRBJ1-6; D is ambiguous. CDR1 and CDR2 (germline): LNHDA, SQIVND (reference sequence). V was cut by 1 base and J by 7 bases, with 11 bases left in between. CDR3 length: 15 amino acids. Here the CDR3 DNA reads TGTGCCAGTAGTATAGGACGGGAGGGAAATTCACCCCTCCACTTT. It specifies CASSIGREGNSPLHF.

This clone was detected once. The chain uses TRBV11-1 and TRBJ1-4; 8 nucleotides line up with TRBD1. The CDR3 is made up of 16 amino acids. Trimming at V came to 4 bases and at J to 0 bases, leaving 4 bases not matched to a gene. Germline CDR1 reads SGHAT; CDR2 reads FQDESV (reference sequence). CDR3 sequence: CASSSTGDATNEKLFF. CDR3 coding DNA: TGTGCCAGCAGCTCGACAGGGGATGCAACTAATGAAAAACTGTTTTTT.

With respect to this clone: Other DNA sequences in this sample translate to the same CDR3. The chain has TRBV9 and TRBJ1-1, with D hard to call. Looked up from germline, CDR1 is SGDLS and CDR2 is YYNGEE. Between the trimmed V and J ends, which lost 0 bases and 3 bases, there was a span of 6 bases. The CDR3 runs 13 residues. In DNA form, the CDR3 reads TGTGCCAGCAGCGTAGGCGGCGACACTGAAGCTTTCTTT. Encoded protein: CASSVGGDTEAFF.

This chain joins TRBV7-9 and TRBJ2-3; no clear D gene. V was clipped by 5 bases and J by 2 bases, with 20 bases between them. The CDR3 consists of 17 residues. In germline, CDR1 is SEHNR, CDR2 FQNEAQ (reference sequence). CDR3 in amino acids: CASSPMRWRGPTDTQYF. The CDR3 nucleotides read TGTGCCAGCAGCCCCATGCGGTGGAGAGGCCCCACAGATACGCAGTATTTT.

CDR3 in amino acids: CASSRRETGDAGELFF. The CDR3 DNA is TGTGCCAGCAGCCGTAGGGAGACAGGGGACGCCGGGGAGCTGTTTTTT. This chain connects TRBV11-3 to TRBJ2-2; 8 bases are shared with TRBD1. Unmatched junction bases numbered 11, after V lost 5 bases and J lost 6 bases. The germline CDR1 and CDR2 sequences are SGHNT and YENEEA. This CDR3 region has 16 residues.

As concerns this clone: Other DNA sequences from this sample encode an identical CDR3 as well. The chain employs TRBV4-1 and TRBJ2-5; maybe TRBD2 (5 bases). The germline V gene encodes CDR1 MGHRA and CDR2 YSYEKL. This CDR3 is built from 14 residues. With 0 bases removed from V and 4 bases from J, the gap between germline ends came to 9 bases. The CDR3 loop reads CASSQDRGRETQYF. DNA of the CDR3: TGCGCCAGCAGCCAAGATCGAGGGAGAGAGACCCAGTACTTC.